The 20 T cell receptor beta chains below come from one sample, sequenced in a study of human T cells and chemical hapten exposure. Time point denoted: patch test 1, 2 weeks after DPC sensitization. Treatment indicated: therapeutic diphenylcyclopropenone sensitization with weekly scalp DPC. TCRdb analysed the RACE reads with MiXCR anew, one entry per CDR3 protein. The table includes 70,000 to 100,000 distinct CDR3 sequences, approximately 8% detected once. This specimen consisted of whole blood, obtained in connection with sensitization to the hapten diphenylcyclopropenone (DPC). The receptors derive from a woman aged 30 to 39 with alopecia areata. Some clones in this sample may be carry-over from other donors' samples.

DNA for the CDR3: TGCAGTGCCATAGTTACAGGGGGCCTCTGGAAGGCTTTCTTT. It is translated as CSAIVTGGLWKAFF. The chain joins TRBV20-1 to TRBJ1-1; 9 bases agree with TRBD1. The J segment lost 11 bases and the V segment lost 6 bases, leaving 16 bases of the junction unmatched. Germline loops: CDR1 DFQATT, CDR2 SNEGSKA (reference sequence). The CDR3 consists of 14 residues.

This clonotype has ten or more counts. The rearrangement joins TRBV12-5 to TRBJ2-1; unclear D gene. CDR3 length: 12 amino acids. Trimming left V 7 bases short and J 4 bases short, with 8 bases between. Germline V gives CDR1 LGHNT, CDR2 FRNRAP. The DNA of the CDR3 is TGTGCTAGTGCCAAGACATACAATGAGCAGTTCTTC. Translated, it gives CASAKTYNEQFF.

This clonotype was found a few times. The junction shows a germline mismatch at one end, possibly a read error. This chain links TRBV30 with TRBJ1-5; D gene ambiguous. Germline V CDR1 and CDR2: GTSNPN, SVGIG (reference sequence). The CDR3 runs to 13 residues. This CDR3 is CAWSAHSNQPQNF. The CDR3 DNA sequence: TGTGCCTGGAGTGCTCATAGCAATCAGCCCCAGAATTTT.

A few counts support this clonotype. The chain carries TRBV12-3 or TRBV12-4 and TRBJ2-4, with TRBD1 matching over 9 bases. The V segment lost 3 bases and the J segment 3 bases; nucleotides outside the gene matches: 6. CDR3 length: 16 residues. The CDR3 DNA reads as TGTGCCAGCAGTTTTCCCCCGGACAGGGGCAAAAACATTCAGTACTTC. This codes for CASSFPPDRGKNIQYF.

The V gene is TRBV14, the J gene TRBJ1-1; D uncertain. This CDR3 region has 12 residues. Germline-derived CDR1 and CDR2 are SGHDN and FVKESK. Trimming removed 4 bases at V and 10 bases at J, with 13 bases between. Written as DNA, the CDR3 is TGTGCCAGCAGCCCAGAGGGCGGAGGAGCTTTCTTT. It encodes CASSPEGGGAFF. Using reference TRBV14 and TRBJ1-1 for the parts outside the CDR3, the full variable domain is EAGVTQFPSHSVIEKGQTVTLRCDPISGHDNLYWYRRVMGKEIKFLLHFVKESKQDESGMPNNRFLAERTGGTYSTLKVQPAELEDSGVYFCASSPEGGGAFFGQGTRLTVV.

Comments on this clonotype: This could be a read error, since a much larger clone is one nucleotide away. The chain is built from TRBV5-1 and TRBJ2-2, with 9 bases identical to TRBD2. The CDR3 loop spans 14 amino acids. Looked up from germline, CDR1 is SGHRS and CDR2 is YFSETQ. Trimming removed 4 bases from V and 4 bases from J; junction bases left unmatched: 2. The CDR3 sequence: CASSHSGGTGELFF. Written as DNA, the CDR3 is TGCGCCAGCAGCCATAGCGGGGGCACCGGGGAGCTGTTTTTT.

This clonotype was found many times. The chain uses TRBV30 and TRBJ2-7; 8 bases fit TRBD1. From germline, CDR1 is GTSNPN and CDR2 SVGIG (reference sequence). The CDR3 consists of 12 residues. This CDR3 reads CGGQGLSSEQYF. The DNA of the CDR3 is TGTGGTGGACAGGGTTTATCGTCCGAGCAGTACTTC.

This clonotype was seen many times. V and J are TRBV12-3 or TRBV12-4 and TRBJ2-4; possibly TRBD1 or TRBD2 for D (5 bases each). The CDR3 contains 13 residues. V lost 5 bases, J lost 5 bases, and 10 bases lay in between. CDR3 DNA: TGTGCCAGCAGTCGTCGGGACCAAAACATTCAGTACTTC. Translated, it gives CASSRRDQNIQYF.

This clonotype came up a few times. V usage is TRBV4-1 and J usage is TRBJ1-1, with D maybe TRBD1 (6 bases). Germline CDR1 is MGHRA and CDR2 is YSYEKL. Trimming cost V 4 bases and J 6 bases, with 15 bases left between them. This CDR3 is built from 14 residues. CDR3 in amino acids: CASSPTGSQAEAFF. CDR3 DNA: TGCGCCAGCAGCCCTACAGGGTCTCAGGCTGAAGCTTTCTTT.

V gene TRBV6-5 combines with J gene TRBJ2-3; maybe TRBD1 (5 bases). Looked up from germline, CDR1 is MNHEY and CDR2 is SVGAGI. The ends were cut back, 7 bases at V and 5 bases at J, with 16 bases in the middle. This CDR3 has 14 residues. The CDR3 DNA sequence: TGTGCCAGCAAGGGAAGCAGGGTCGTAGATACGCAGTATTTT. It specifies CASKGSRVVDTQYF.

CDR3 region: CASGRRQGSSTDTQYF. The CDR3 region has the DNA TGTGCTAGTGGTCGACGACAGGGCTCTAGCACAGATACGCAGTATTTT. The V and J genes are TRBV12-5 and TRBJ2-3, with 7 positions matching TRBD1. Per the germline V gene, CDR1 is LGHNT and CDR2 is FRNRAP. The J segment lost 0 bases and the V segment lost 5 bases, leaving 8 bases of the junction unmatched. The CDR3 is made up of 16 amino acids.

In its sample, this clonotype was seen a few times. The chain recombines TRBV7-6 with TRBJ2-3; 7 nucleotides match TRBD2. The V gene's germline CDR1 is SGHVS and CDR2 FNYEAQ. J gave up 2 bases and V 4 bases, and 12 bases lay outside the gene matches. The length of the CDR3 is 17 residues. CDR3 residues: CASSSRGDHTPTDTQYF. CDR3 DNA: TGTGCCAGCAGCTCCCGGGGGGACCATACCCCCACAGATACGCAGTATTTT.

This clonotype was counted many times. V usage is TRBV7-2 and J usage is TRBJ2-7; D is possibly TRBD2 (7 bases). The CDR3 covers 14 residues. Trimming cost V 3 bases and J 6 bases, with 15 bases left between them. The V gene's germline CDR1 is SGHTA and CDR2 FQGNSA. CDR3 loop: CASSLGGLAGEQYF. The DNA of the CDR3 is TGTGCCAGCAGCTTGGGGGGGCTGGCGGGCGAGCAGTACTTC.

This clonotype was detected a few times. The junction departs from the called germline gene at one end, perhaps through a read error. The chain links TRBV12-3 or TRBV12-4 to TRBJ1-1; weak D call: TRBD1 (5 bases). This CDR3 region has 15 residues. The DNA for the CDR3 is TGTGCCAGCAGTCGACAACAGTCAGGGAACGCTGAAGCTTTCTTT. Protein product: CASSRQQSGNAEAFF.

This chain's CDR3 is CASFRGAVDTEAFF. In DNA, the CDR3 is TGTGCCAGCTTCCGGGGGGCGGTAGACACTGAAGCTTTCTTT. The chain is built from TRBV7-6 and TRBJ1-1; D might be TRBD1 (6 bases). The CDR3 has 14 amino acids. The V end was cut by 8 bases, the J end by 3 bases, with 16 bases between. Germline V gene data show CDR1 as SGHVS and CDR2 as FNYEAQ.

This clonotype was found a few times. The rearrangement uses TRBV7-2 and TRBJ2-3; D may be TRBD2 (5 bases). V lost 1 base, J lost 0 bases, and 14 bases lay in between. Germline V gene data show CDR1 as SGHTA and CDR2 as FQGNSA. The CDR3 loop spans 17 amino acids. The CDR3 region has the DNA TGTGCCAGCAGCTTAGACGGAGGCTTTATGAGCACAGATACGCAGTATTTT. Its protein is CASSLDGGFMSTDTQYF.

This clonotype was recorded at least ten times. The chain combines TRBV12-3 or TRBV12-4 with TRBJ2-3; 11 bases fit TRBD2. V trimming: 5 bases; J trimming: 0 bases; junction bases outside the gene matches: 10. The CDR3 runs 18 residues. The CDR3 spells CASSRTSGGRSSTDTQYF. For the CDR3, the DNA is TGTGCCAGCAGTCGCACTAGCGGGGGCCGCTCTAGCACAGATACGCAGTATTTT.

In its sample, this clonotype was seen many times. This chain uses TRBV12-3 or TRBV12-4 with TRBJ2-7; D is perhaps TRBD1 (6 bases). Trimming left V 0 bases short and J 7 bases short, with 19 bases between. The CDR3 covers 16 residues. The CDR3 region is CASSLALSGVEGEQYF. The CDR3 DNA is TGTGCCAGCAGTTTAGCGCTGTCAGGGGTGGAAGGAGAGCAGTACTTC.

Ten or more counts support this clonotype. The chain employs TRBV20-1 and TRBJ1-1; perhaps TRBD1 as D (5 bases). Germline V gives CDR1 DFQATT, CDR2 SNEGSKA (reference sequence). This CDR3 is 14 amino acids long. V was trimmed by 6 bases and J by 6 bases, leaving 20 bases between them. The CDR3 DNA follows: TGCAGTGCCTCTAATCCTGACAGCCGTCCTGAAGCTTTCTTT. Translating gives CSASNPDSRPEAFF.

This clonotype was seen many times. V is TRBV7-6 and J is TRBJ2-1, with 8 bases identical to TRBD2. The junction had 11 bases not matched to a gene; V was cut back by 0 bases and J by 7 bases. Germline loops: CDR1 SGHVS, CDR2 FNYEAQ. CDR3 length: 17 amino acids. CDR3 in amino acids: CASSLALSGGAGNEQFF. The CDR3 nucleotides are TGTGCCAGCAGCTTAGCGCTATCCGGGGGGGCTGGGAATGAGCAGTTCTTC.